This passage covers 17 T cell receptor beta chains from one sample sequenced in a study of blood T cell repertoires in COVID-19. Only in-frame clones appear in the TCRdb table, and some are missing; sequencing was by immunoSEQ multiplex PCR. This table holds under 250,000 clones, about 85% found once. The sequenced sample consisted of peripheral blood. All receptors come from a man aged 18-30 years with active or convalescent COVID-19.

The DNA of the CDR3 is TGTGCCAGCAGCGGGACAGTTCTTATTAGTGGGTTCTATGGCTACACCTTC. Its protein is CASSGTVLISGFYGYTF. J is TRBJ1-2 and V is TRBV27, with 7 positions matching TRBD1. V was pared by 6 bases and J by 4 bases, with 17 bases of the junction left unmatched. The CDR3 length is 17 residues. The germline V gene has CDR1 MNHEY and CDR2 SMNVEV (reference sequence).

The CDR3 sequence: CAWRGGSYEQYF. CDR3 sequence (DNA): TGTGCCTGGAGGGGAGGATCCTACGAGCAGTACTTC. The chain recombines TRBV30 with TRBJ2-7; D perhaps matches TRBD2 (6 bases). The V end was cut by 3 bases, the J end by 1 base, with 7 bases between. The CDR3 has 12 amino acids. Looked up from germline, CDR1 is GTSNPN and CDR2 is SVGIG (reference sequence).

This chain joins TRBV6-6 and TRBJ2-7, with 8 bases aligning to TRBD1. CDR1 and CDR2 from the germline V gene are MNHNY and SVGAGI (reference sequence). J was trimmed by 5 bases and V by 4 bases; bases with no gene match: 10. The CDR3 length is 15 residues. For the CDR3, the DNA is TGTGCCAGCAGTTCTCCCCAGGGGGCTTTGAACGAGCAGTACTTC. Its translation: CASSSPQGALNEQYF.

The CDR3, as DNA: TGCGCCAGCAGCCGAGACAGATATAGCAATCAGCCCCAGCATTTT. Its protein product is CASSRDRYSNQPQHF. The V gene is TRBV4-1, the J gene TRBJ1-5; a possible D gene is TRBD1 (5 bases). Germline lookup yields CDR1 MGHRA and CDR2 YSYEKL. Trimming cost V 4 bases and J 0 bases, with 10 bases left between them. The CDR3 sequence is 15 residues long.

On this clone: The same CDR3 can be traced to other DNA sequences in this sample. The rearrangement links TRBV18 to TRBJ2-5; D is uncertain. Germline V gives CDR1 KGHSH, CDR2 LQKENI. V lost 1 base and J 2 bases, leaving 5 bases between the germline ends. The CDR3 loop spans 13 amino acids. CDR3 residues: CASSPLSQETQYF. The CDR3 nucleotides are TGTGCCAGCTCACCACTTAGTCAAGAGACCCAGTACTTC.

The CDR3 sequence is CASSWSGTGDDEQYF. The CDR3 DNA reads TGTGCCAGCAGCTGGAGCGGGACAGGGGACGACGAGCAGTACTTC. The chain carries TRBV5-8 and TRBJ2-7; 10 nucleotides match TRBD1. Germline CDR1 SGHTS, CDR2 YDEGEE. J lost 5 bases, V lost 3 bases, and 8 bases had no gene match. The CDR3 extends over 15 amino acids.

Here the CDR3 reads CASNTGREKLFF. The DNA of the CDR3 is TGTGCCAGTAACACCGGGAGGGAAAAACTGTTTTTT. The chain recombines TRBV19 with TRBJ1-4, with no clear D. Germline V gene data show CDR1 as LNHDA and CDR2 as SQIVND (reference sequence). V lost 7 bases and J 8 bases, leaving 11 bases between the germline ends. The CDR3 is made up of 12 amino acids.

The chain joins TRBV11-1 to TRBJ1-1, with D perhaps TRBD1 (6 bases). There are 12 residues in the CDR3. Germline assignment: CDR1 SGHAT and CDR2 FQDESV (reference sequence). Trimming removed 0 bases from V and 11 bases from J, with 10 bases in between. As DNA, the CDR3 is TGTGCCAGCAGCTTAGCAGGGGGTGCGGCTTTCTTT. Amino acid sequence: CASSLAGGAAFF. The full variable domain, its missing parts supplied by reference TRBV11-1 and TRBJ1-1, is EAEVAQSPRYKITEKSQAVAFWCDPISGHATLYWYRQILGQGPELLVQFQDESVVDDSQLPKDRFSAERLKGVDSTLKIQPAELGDSAMYLCASSLAGGAAFFGQGTRLTVV.

V usage is TRBV15 and J usage is TRBJ1-2; possible D gene TRBD1, 6 bases. V lost 5 bases and J 1 base, leaving 17 bases between the germline ends. The CDR3 totals 16 residues. Germline CDR1 and CDR2: LNHNV and YYDKDF (reference sequence). The CDR3 DNA is TGTGCCACCAGCCAAAAGGACAGACACCATAACTATGGCTACACCTTC. This encodes CATSQKDRHHNYGYTF.

This chain uses TRBV6-5 with TRBJ1-2, with D perhaps matching TRBD1 (5 bases). Looked up from germline, CDR1 is MNHEY and CDR2 is SVGAGI. Trimming removed 0 bases from V and 7 bases from J, with 9 bases in between. The length of the CDR3 is 13 residues. The CDR3 DNA reads as TGTGCCAGCAGTTACTCGGAGGGGACTGGCTACACCTTC. Residues: CASSYSEGTGYTF.

The chain links TRBV28 to TRBJ1-5, with TRBD1 matching 8 bases. Trimming took 6 bases from V and 2 from J; bases not matched to a gene: 6. The CDR3 loop spans 15 amino acids. Germline CDR1 reads MDHEN; CDR2 reads SYDVKM. CDR3 amino acids: CASRSLTGGNQPQHF. The CDR3, as DNA: TGTGCCAGCAGGTCCTTGACAGGGGGCAATCAGCCCCAGCATTTT.

The chain is built from TRBV28 and TRBJ2-7; 14 nucleotides agree with TRBD2. V dropped 6 bases and J dropped 5; count of bases not matched to a gene: 12. The CDR3 covers 17 residues. Germline lookup yields CDR1 MDHEN and CDR2 SYDVKM. CDR3 in amino acids: CASSSGLAGDGSHEQYF. In DNA, the CDR3 is TGTGCCAGCAGCTCGGGACTAGCGGGAGACGGGTCCCACGAGCAGTACTTC. Using reference TRBV28 and TRBJ2-7 for the parts outside the CDR3, the full variable domain is DVKVTQSSRYLVKRTGEKVFLECVQDMDHENMFWYRQDPGLGLRLIYFSYDVKMKEKGDIPEGYSVSREKKERFSLILESASTNQTSMYLCASSSGLAGDGSHEQYFGPGTRLTVT.

This clone came up a few times. The chain recombines TRBV9 with TRBJ1-1, with D possibly being TRBD1 (5 bases). Trimming removed 0 bases from V and 4 bases from J, with 10 bases in between. This CDR3 comprises 14 residues. Germline loops: CDR1 SGDLS, CDR2 YYNGEE. The CDR3 here is CASSVEGGATEAFF. The CDR3 coding sequence is TGTGCCAGCAGCGTAGAGGGCGGGGCCACTGAAGCTTTCTTT.

The sample holds a few counts of this clone. The genes are TRBV7-8 and TRBJ1-5, with D possibly TRBD1 on 6 matching bases. V was pared by 0 bases and J by 0 bases, with 12 bases between. This CDR3 region has 17 residues. Germline V gene sequence: CDR1 SGHVS, CDR2 FQNEAQ. DNA of the CDR3: TGTGCCAGCAGCTTAGCCCAGGGGACATATAGCAATCAGCCCCAGCATTTT. The encoded protein is CASSLAQGTYSNQPQHF.

This chain links TRBV27 with TRBJ2-7, with D uncertain. Per the germline V gene, CDR1 is MNHEY and CDR2 is SMNVEV (reference sequence). The CDR3 spans 14 residues. V was clipped by 6 bases and J by 2 bases, with 14 bases between them. The DNA of the CDR3 is TGTGCCAGCAGCTCGTACGACAATGCCTACGAGCAGTACTTC. Its translation is CASSSYDNAYEQYF.

This rearrangement joins TRBV12-5 to TRBJ2-2; TRBD2 matches 14 bases. The length of the CDR3 is 17 residues. V lost 2 bases and J lost 5; bases outside the gene matches: 4. Looked up from germline, CDR1 is LGHNT and CDR2 is FRNRAP. CDR3 nucleotides: TGTGCTAGTGGTTTGCCCCGACTAGCGGGGGGGACCGGGGAGCTGTTTTTT. This translates into CASGLPRLAGGTGELFF.

The rearrangement joins TRBV21-1 to TRBJ1-1. TRBV21-1 is designated a pseudogene. This CDR3 region has 20 residues. The CDR3 DNA reads as TGTGCCAGCAGCAAAAGGGGAGGGGGGAGTAGGGAGGGAGTGAACACTGAAGCTTTCTTT. Translating gives CASSKRGGGSREGVNTEAFF.